This T cell receptor beta chain is from a study of cytomegalovirus exposure and HLA in healthy donors. The PCR ran on 60 Vbeta and 13 Jbeta primers. The protocol was immunoSEQ multiplex PCR, while the TCRdb copy is restricted to in-frame clones and leaves out a portion. Of about 120,000 clones listed, around 81% were seen once; the top ten hold 3% to 5%. Looked up from germline, CDR1 is SGHRS and CDR2 is YFSETQ. The CDR3 runs to 15 residues. Trimming stripped 0 bases from V and 2 bases from J, with 10 bases between. The chain recombines TRBV5-1 with TRBJ2-3, with D possibly matching TRBD1 (5 bases). This clonotype originated in a woman aged 30 to 39 in good health and CMV-seronegative. Sample: PBMCs. CDR3 sequence reads: CASSLDGHLTDTQYF. CDR3 DNA: TGCGCCAGCAGCTTGGACGGACACCTCACAGATACGCAGTATTTT.